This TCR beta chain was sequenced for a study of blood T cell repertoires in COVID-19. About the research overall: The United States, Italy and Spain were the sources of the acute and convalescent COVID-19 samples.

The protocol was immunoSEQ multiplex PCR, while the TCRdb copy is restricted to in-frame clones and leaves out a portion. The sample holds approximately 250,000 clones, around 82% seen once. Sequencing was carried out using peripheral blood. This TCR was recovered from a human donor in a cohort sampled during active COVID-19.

The CDR3 loop is CASSQDYSNQPQHF. The DNA for the CDR3 is TGCGCCAGCAGCCAAGATTATAGCAATCAGCCCCAGCATTTT. The chain links TRBV4-3 to TRBJ1-5; D call uncertain. Trimming cost V 0 bases and J 0 bases, with 3 bases left between them. This CDR3 comprises 14 residues. The germline V gene has CDR1 LGHNA and CDR2 YSLEER.